This paragraph covers one T cell receptor beta chain sequence. Reverse transcribed after extraction, RNA yielded cDNA as the sequencing template. TCRdb keeps only in-frame clones here, not all; method: immunoSEQ multiplex PCR. Among about 210,000 clones, approximately 57% were seen once, and the ten largest hold 1.5% to 2%. Treatment in this sample: oral pan-JAK inhibitor, 5-10 mg twice daily. Specimens obtained from alopecia areata patients comprised lesional scalp punch biopsies and peripheral blood. This specimen belongs to a study of CD8+ T cells in alopecia areata. About the study: Tofacitinib administration to treated patients was oral, at 5 to 10 mg twice daily. Among treated patients, severity was scored by affected scalp area percentage.

The CDR3 is 14 amino acids. Per the germline V gene, CDR1 is LGHNA and CDR2 is YSLEER. Trimming removed 2 bases from V and 4 bases from J, with 11 bases in between. The starting material was CD4+ T cells sorted from blood, obtained at week 4, from a patient treated with tofacitinib. The J gene is TRBJ2-5, the V gene TRBV4-3, with TRBD1 as a possible D gene (6 bases). The receptor was isolated from a human donor with alopecia areata. CDR3 loop: CASSQIQGLETQYF. The CDR3 bases are TGCGCCAGCAGCCAAATACAGGGATTAGAGACCCAGTACTTC.